These 17 T cell receptor beta chains were sequenced from one sample in a study of CD8 T cells in ankylosing spondylitis (dated 2017 in TCRdb). The receptor library was made with 5' RACE. Instrument used: Illumina HiSeq 2500. Through fastp at Q25 and MiXCR, TCRdb rebuilt clones from the public reads, retaining in-frame beta chains. A single entry per CDR3 protein holds the most common genes and DNA from its merged rows. In all, the sample holds just over 150,000 distinct CDR3 sequences, and 15% to 20% of those were seen once. 7.8% of the sample is taken by the ten largest. The sequenced sample was blood, either unsorted or a sorted T cell fraction (not recorded which). These receptors all come from a male donor with ankylosing spondylitis or in good health (not recorded which).

J is TRBJ2-1 and V is TRBV29-1; 8 bases line up with TRBD1. Germline V gives CDR1 SQVTM, CDR2 ANQGSEA. This CDR3 is 13 amino acids long. Trimming cost V 6 bases and J 4 bases; bases outside gene matches: 5. Here the CDR3 reads CSVTGASYNEQFF. DNA for the CDR3: TGCAGCGTGACAGGGGCGAGTTACAATGAGCAGTTCTTC.

The chain couples TRBV2 to TRBJ2-5; 8 nucleotides align to TRBD2. V dropped 3 bases and J dropped 4; count of bases not matched to a gene: 4. The CDR3 extends over 14 amino acids. The V gene's germline CDR1 is SNHLY and CDR2 FYNNEI. The CDR3 coding sequence is TGTGCCAGCAGTGATTACGGGAGGGCAGAGACCCAGTACTTC. Its translation: CASSDYGRAETQYF.

This clonotype has ten or more counts. V usage is TRBV20-1 and J usage is TRBJ2-7; D gene unclear. The V and J ends lost 4 bases and 6 bases respectively, with 13 bases between them. Germline CDR1 reads DFQATT; CDR2 reads SNEGSKA (reference sequence). The CDR3 length is 12 residues. CDR3 protein: CSANFPGREQYF. In DNA, the CDR3 is TGCAGTGCTAACTTCCCGGGTCGCGAGCAGTACTTC.

This clonotype showed up many times. The CDR3 loop reads CASSWGPLEKLFF. CDR3 DNA sequence: TGTGCCAGCAGTTGGGGGCCGTTAGAAAAACTGTTTTTT. The V call is TRBV6-5, the J call TRBJ1-4; TRBD1 is a possible D gene (6 bases). Trimming pared 4 bases from V and 8 bases from J, leaving 11 bases between. CDR1 and CDR2 from the germline V gene are MNHEY and SVGAGI. There are 13 residues in the CDR3.

This clonotype has a handful of counts. The V gene is TRBV18, the J gene TRBJ2-1; 8 bases match TRBD2. This CDR3 has 13 amino acids. CDR1 and CDR2 from the germline V gene are KGHSH and LQKENI. The J segment lost 8 bases and the V segment lost 0 bases, leaving 0 bases of the junction unmatched. The CDR3 nucleotides are TGTGCCAGCTCACCACCTAGCGGGGATGAGCAGTTCTTC. It specifies CASSPPSGDEQFF.

This clonotype occurred many times. This rearrangement joins TRBV20-1 to TRBJ1-2; TRBD1 matches at 9 bases. The trim removed 1 base at V and 3 bases at J, leaving 6 bases unmatched. CDR1 DFQATT and CDR2 SNEGSKA come from the germline V gene (reference sequence). This CDR3 comprises 15 residues. CDR3 DNA sequence: TGCAGTGCTAGAGTATTTGACAGGGGGGACTATGGCTACACCTTC. This gives the protein CSARVFDRGDYGYTF.

The V call is TRBV5-1, the J call TRBJ2-3, with 13 positions matching TRBD2. The CDR3 spans 17 residues. V was pared by 5 bases and J by 5 bases, with 11 bases of the junction left unmatched. Germline-derived CDR1 and CDR2 are SGHRS and YFSETQ. The CDR3 region is CASRSTSGRSRGDTQYF. CDR3 coding DNA: TGCGCCAGCAGATCGACTAGCGGGAGGAGTCGGGGAGATACGCAGTATTTT. Full variable domain (remainder filled in from reference TRBV5-1 and TRBJ2-3): KAGVTQTPRYLIKTRGQQVTLSCSPISGHRSVSWYQQTPGQGLQFLFEYFSETQRNKGNFPGRFSGRQFSNSRSEMNVSTLELGDSALYLCASRSTSGRSRGDTQYFGPGTRLTVL.

This clonotype has a handful of counts. The chain carries TRBV28 and TRBJ1-5; D perhaps matches TRBD1 (6 bases). CDR3 length equals 18 residues. Looked up from germline, CDR1 is MDHEN and CDR2 is SYDVKM. Trimming stripped 5 bases from V and 2 bases from J, with 22 bases between. This CDR3 reads CASSTPRSDRVGNQPQHF. For the CDR3, the DNA is TGTGCCAGCAGTACACCACGGTCGGACAGAGTGGGCAATCAGCCCCAGCATTTT. Filled out from reference TRBV28 and TRBJ1-5, the complete variable domain reads DVKVTQSSRYLVKRTGEKVFLECVQDMDHENMFWYRQDPGLGLRLIYFSYDVKMKEKGDIPEGYSVSREKKERFSLILESASTNQTSMYLCASSTPRSDRVGNQPQHFGDGTRLSIL.

For this clonotype: A read error may explain this, as a much larger clone is one base away. This chain uses TRBV6-1 with TRBJ2-4; 7 bases line up with TRBD1. CDR1 and CDR2 (germline): MNHNS, SASEGT. There are 21 residues in the CDR3. The CDR3 DNA is TGTGCCAGCAGTGATAACAGGGGCCAAAGGGGAATACTACTTGCCAAAAGCATTCAGTACTTC. This sequence encodes CASSDNRGQRGILLAKSIQYF.

This clonotype turned up a few times. The J gene is TRBJ2-1, the V gene TRBV29-1; 10 positions match TRBD1. The CDR3 has 14 amino acids. Germline V gene data show CDR1 as SQVTM and CDR2 as ANQGSEA. Trimming cost V 5 bases and J 8 bases; bases outside gene matches: 9. The CDR3 loop is CSVPGQGGFDEQFF. CDR3 bases: TGCAGCGTTCCCGGACAGGGGGGTTTCGATGAGCAGTTCTTC.

At least ten counts were recorded for this clonotype. The chain is built from TRBV12-3 or TRBV12-4 and TRBJ2-3; D remains ambiguous. The length of the CDR3 is 15 residues. The V gene lost 3 bases and the J gene lost 3 bases, with 13 bases spanning the gap. The CDR3 region has the DNA TGTGCCAGCAGTTTTTCGGTGAGAGGTACAGATACGCAGTATTTT. It is translated as CASSFSVRGTDTQYF.

This clonotype came up a few times. This sequence joins TRBV7-2 and TRBJ1-1; D is undetermined. Trimming took 1 base from V and 5 from J, leaving 5 bases between them. The V gene's germline CDR1 is SGHTA and CDR2 FQGNSA. This CDR3 has 12 residues. This chain's CDR3 is CASSLVPTEAFF. CDR3 in DNA: TGTGCCAGCAGCTTAGTTCCTACTGAAGCTTTCTTT.

Many counts were recorded for this clonotype. J is TRBJ2-3 and V is TRBV24-1; D gene ambiguous. Germline loops: CDR1 KGHDR, CDR2 SFDVKD. V was shortened by 3 bases and J by 0 bases, with 9 bases between the two germline ends. The CDR3 loop spans 15 amino acids. CDR3 loop: CATSDPSASTDTQYF. DNA for the CDR3: TGTGCCACCAGTGATCCGTCGGCTAGCACAGATACGCAGTATTTT.

There are a few counts of this clonotype. The J gene is TRBJ2-3, the V gene TRBV12-3 or TRBV12-4, with D unresolved. V was cut by 7 bases and J by 0 bases, with 11 bases left in between. The CDR3 extends over 14 amino acids. CDR3 in amino acids: CASTSWASTDTQYF. CDR3 sequence (DNA): TGTGCCAGCACCTCATGGGCTAGCACAGATACGCAGTATTTT.

The chain has TRBV6-1 and TRBJ1-2, with D possibly TRBD1 on 5 matching bases. This CDR3 has 14 amino acids. CDR1 is MNHNS and CDR2 is SASEGT in the germline V gene. Trimming left V 6 bases short and J 4 bases short, with 15 bases between. In DNA form, the CDR3 reads TGTGCCAGCAGGGCGGCGGGGCCGGGCTATGGCTACACCTTC. As protein: CASRAAGPGYGYTF.

This clonotype has a count of ten or more. The chain couples TRBV5-1 to TRBJ2-4; D possibly uses TRBD1 or TRBD2 (5 bases each). V was shortened by 4 bases and J by 3 bases, with 20 bases between the two germline ends. Germline V lookup: CDR1 SGHRS, CDR2 YFSETQ. The CDR3 is 17 amino acids. CDR3 in DNA: TGCGCCAGCAGCGCCTCCGCCGGGACCGACCACAAAAACATTCAGTACTTC. Amino acids: CASSASAGTDHKNIQYF.

The table lists this clonotype with a few counts. The rearrangement uses TRBV7-8 and TRBJ1-5; D not certain. The ends were cut back, 0 bases at V and 0 bases at J, with 9 bases in the middle. Germline CDR1 is SGHVS and CDR2 is FQNEAQ. CDR3 length: 16 residues. The CDR3 DNA sequence: TGTGCCAGCAGCTTAGCGCCGGGAGTTAGCAATCAGCCCCAGCATTTT. Protein product: CASSLAPGVSNQPQHF.